A single sample is the source of the 4 T cell receptor beta chains below, sequenced in a study of cytomegalovirus exposure and HLA in healthy donors. The PCR ran on 60 Vbeta and 13 Jbeta primers. Generated by immunoSEQ multiplex PCR, the TCRdb table keeps only in-frame clones and is missing some. The data hold around 180,000 clones, with 75% to 90% observed a single time. The sequenced sample consisted of PBMCs. These receptors were taken from a boy between 2 and 10 years old in good health and CMV-seronegative.

The V call is TRBV9, the J call TRBJ2-7; D gene unclear. The CDR3 spans 16 residues. Germline CDR1 is SGDLS and CDR2 is YYNGEE. V was clipped by 0 bases and J by 3 bases, with 16 bases between them. Here the CDR3 reads CASSVDPSPGFYEQYF. CDR3 nucleotide sequence: TGTGCCAGCAGCGTAGATCCCTCCCCAGGATTCTACGAGCAGTACTTC.

This chain uses TRBV19 with TRBJ1-2; perhaps TRBD1 as D (5 bases). From germline, CDR1 is LNHDA and CDR2 SQIVND (reference sequence). Trimming pared 3 bases from V and 4 bases from J, leaving 12 bases between. The CDR3 has 14 amino acids. The CDR3 spells CASSIEGGTYGYTF. The CDR3 DNA follows: TGTGCCAGTAGTATCGAGGGCGGGACCTATGGCTACACCTTC.

The V gene is TRBV5-1, the J gene TRBJ2-1; 10 bases are a match to TRBD2. The CDR3 extends over 16 amino acids. After removal of 2 bases from V and 10 bases from J, the junction contained 12 bases not matched to a gene. The V gene's germline CDR1 is SGHRS and CDR2 YFSETQ. The CDR3, as DNA: TGCGCCAGCAGCTTCCGGCCGGTAGCGGGAGGAGGAGAGCAGTTCTTC. Residues: CASSFRPVAGGGEQFF.

This clone was observed a single time. The chain combines TRBV21-1 with TRBJ2-1; the table's D gene call, TRBD2, was not cross checked with the DNA. TRBV21-1 has pseudogene status. This CDR3 has 18 amino acids. CDR3 bases: TGTGCCAGCATGTACTCTAGCGGGATCCTGTTCTCCTACAATGAGCAGTTCTTC. Translation gives CASMYSSGILFSYNEQFF.